Described below is a single TCR beta chain sequence and its context. As yet, its antigen is unknown. The junction differs from germline at one of its ends, possibly a read error. Here immunoSEQ multiplex PCR was the method, and the copy in TCRdb shows in-frame clones only, minus some. The data contain about 360,000 clones, about nine tenths of them seen just once; the ten biggest clones take up approximately 0.8%. The data are from a study of cytomegalovirus exposure and HLA in healthy donors. Whole-study results and caveats: The authors listed around 150 TCR beta chains as cytomegalovirus-associated. Most sequenced TCRs were rare (though some public TCRs occurred in many donors). One later analysis, an examination of the approximately 130 validation repertoires, found that first-cohort TCR clusters tended to co-occur in them.

The CDR3 sequence is 10 residues long. Germline-derived CDR1 and CDR2 are SNHLY and FYNNEI. The J gene is TRBJ1-2, the V gene TRBV2; possibly TRBD1 for D (5 bases). Sequencing was performed on PBMCs. This receptor was identified in a woman younger than 35 in good health and CMV-seronegative. Written as DNA, the CDR3 is TGTGCCAGCAGTGGGGGGGACCTTCTCTTC. It codes for CASSGGDLLF.